The 24 T cell receptor beta chains presented below share a single source sample, sequenced in a study of T cell responses to AZD1222 COVID-19 vaccine. Produced via immunoSEQ multiplex PCR; TCRdb's table is partial and in-frame only. The table lists more than 100,000 clones, 88% of them singletons. The input for sequencing was peripheral blood, taken on day 0 of AZD1222 vaccination. The receptor set was obtained from an adult in good health.

The rearrangement uses TRBV5-8 and TRBJ1-6, with 7 bases identical to TRBD1. With V trimmed by 4 bases and J by 7 bases, 5 bases remained unmatched. The CDR3 contains 14 residues. Germline V gene lookup returns CDR1 SGHTS and CDR2 YDEGEE. The CDR3 sequence: CASSAGQPNSPLHF. The CDR3 DNA is TGTGCCAGCAGCGCGGGACAGCCGAATTCACCCCTCCACTTT.

The chain employs TRBV6-5 and TRBJ1-1, with 8 nucleotides matching TRBD1. Germline lookup yields CDR1 MNHEY and CDR2 SVGAGI. V was pared by 2 bases and J by 4 bases, with 6 bases of the junction left unmatched. The CDR3 extends over 15 amino acids. CDR3 in amino acids: CASSYAQGAGTEAFF. Here the CDR3 DNA reads TGTGCCAGCAGTTACGCCCAGGGGGCAGGCACTGAAGCTTTCTTT.

This clone was counted only a few times. This chain links TRBV15 with TRBJ1-1; tentative D call: TRBD1 (6 bases). Germline V CDR1 and CDR2: LNHNV, YYDKDF (reference sequence). The CDR3 runs to 15 residues. With 0 bases removed from V and 4 bases from J, the gap between germline ends came to 12 bases. CDR3 DNA sequence: TGTGCCACCAGCAGAGAGGGAACAGGGTTCACTGAAGCTTTCTTT. It encodes CATSREGTGFTEAFF.

V usage is TRBV10-3 and J usage is TRBJ1-5, with 7 bases fitting TRBD1. The CDR3 runs to 14 residues. Trimming took 6 bases from V and 0 from J; bases not matched to a gene: 2. CDR1 and CDR2 from the germline V gene are ENHRY and SYGVKD. Here the CDR3 reads CAIRQGNSNQPQHF. The CDR3 DNA sequence: TGTGCCATCAGACAGGGGAATAGCAATCAGCCCCAGCATTTT.

This chain uses TRBV5-8 with TRBJ2-1, with a weak D call TRBD1 (6 bases). V lost 0 bases to trimming and J lost 7 bases, with 11 bases between them. CDR1 is SGHTS and CDR2 is YDEGEE in the germline V gene. This CDR3 region has 14 residues. The CDR3 loop reads CASSLALGANEQFF. Here the CDR3 DNA reads TGTGCCAGCAGCTTGGCCTTGGGGGCGAATGAGCAGTTCTTC.

The chain uses TRBV27 and TRBJ1-5; the D is unclear. Germline assignment: CDR1 MNHEY and CDR2 SMNVEV (reference sequence). V was clipped by 7 bases and J by 0 bases, with 10 bases between them. The length of the CDR3 is 14 residues. The CDR3 sequence: CASNPANSNQPQHF. The CDR3, as DNA: TGTGCCAGCAATCCGGCTAATAGCAATCAGCCCCAGCATTTT.

The rearrangement joins TRBV5-1 to TRBJ1-4; TRBD1 is a possible D gene (5 bases). The germline V gene has CDR1 SGHRS and CDR2 YFSETQ. The CDR3 extends over 15 amino acids. Trimming removed 4 bases from V and 3 bases from J, with 13 bases in between. DNA of the CDR3: TGCGCCAGCAGCCCGGGACGGGCAGCTAATGAAAAACTGTTTTTT. It yields the protein CASSPGRAANEKLFF.

The V and J genes are TRBV7-2 and TRBJ2-1, with 7 bases aligning to TRBD2. Germline assignment: CDR1 SGHTA and CDR2 FQGNSA. CDR3 length equals 15 residues. V trimming: 3 bases; J trimming: 8 bases; junction bases outside the gene matches: 10. The CDR3 sequence: CASSFSGQNADEQFF. The DNA for the CDR3 is TGTGCCAGCAGCTTTAGCGGGCAAAATGCGGATGAGCAGTTCTTC.

This clone came up many times. This chain uses TRBV12-3 or TRBV12-4 with TRBJ1-2, with D perhaps TRBD1 (6 bases). V shed 5 bases and J shed 3 bases, with 7 bases lying between them. The CDR3 runs to 12 residues. The CDR3 coding sequence is TGTGCCAGCAGTCAGGGGTACTATGGCTACACCTTC. It yields the protein CASSQGYYGYTF.

In nucleotides, the CDR3 is TGTGCCAGTAGCAATGGACAGGGCTCTGGAAACACCATATATTTT. It encodes CASSNGQGSGNTIYF. V usage is TRBV19 and J usage is TRBJ1-3; 8 bases are shared with TRBD1. V gave up 6 bases and J gave up 0 bases; unmatched junction bases: 4. Germline V lookup: CDR1 LNHDA, CDR2 SQIVND (reference sequence). The CDR3 runs 15 residues.

J is TRBJ1-1 and V is TRBV6-5; TRBD1 aligns across 8 bases. From germline, CDR1 is MNHEY and CDR2 SVGAGI. The trim removed 8 bases at V and 2 bases at J, leaving 4 bases unmatched. The CDR3 runs 13 residues. The CDR3 spells CASSRGPNTEAFF. The CDR3 DNA sequence: TGTGCCAGCTCCAGGGGGCCCAACACTGAAGCTTTCTTT.

The V and J genes are TRBV25-1 and TRBJ1-6, with D perhaps TRBD1 (6 bases). Looked up from germline, CDR1 is MGHDK and CDR2 is SYGVNS. The V gene lost 7 bases and the J gene lost 5 bases, with 12 bases spanning the gap. The CDR3 has 14 amino acids. The CDR3 loop is CASKEDSHNSPLHF. DNA of the CDR3: TGTGCCAGCAAGGAGGACAGCCATAATTCACCCCTCCACTTT.

The chain uses TRBV28 and TRBJ1-2; D remains ambiguous. Germline V CDR1 and CDR2: MDHEN, SYDVKM. The CDR3 consists of 13 residues. V lost 8 bases, J lost 7 bases, and 17 bases lay in between. For the CDR3, the DNA is TGTGCCAGCGGGCTTGTGAGAGGGAGTGGCTACACCTTC. Encoded protein: CASGLVRGSGYTF.

The chain carries TRBV23-1 and TRBJ1-3, with a tentative D call TRBD1 (6 bases). TRBV23-1 is an ORF; its function is uncertain. The V and J ends lost 8 bases and 15 bases respectively, with 20 bases between them. The CDR3 contains 12 residues. Here the CDR3 DNA reads TGCGCCAGCGGGAACCAGGGGCGGGCAGAATATTTT. Translating gives CASGNQGRAEYF.

The V call is TRBV18, the J call TRBJ1-2; the D gene is possibly TRBD1 (5 bases). Deletions cut 3 bases from V and 4 bases from J, with 15 bases between. The CDR3 consists of 15 residues. Per the germline V gene, CDR1 is KGHSH and CDR2 is LQKENI. The CDR3 sequence is CASSPGRAESYGYTF. The DNA of the CDR3 is TGTGCCAGCTCACCCGGCAGGGCGGAGAGCTATGGCTACACCTTC.

This clone was seen just once. V gene TRBV6-1 combines with J gene TRBJ2-3; D gene ambiguous. The ends were cut back, 1 base at V and 6 bases at J, with 17 bases in the middle. Germline assignment: CDR1 MNHNS and CDR2 SASEGT. This CDR3 has 16 amino acids. CDR3 coding DNA: TGTGCCAGCAGTGAAGGGGCTGTTTGGCGTGCCGATACGCAGTATTTT. Amino acid sequence: CASSEGAVWRADTQYF.

This chain connects TRBV2 to TRBJ2-7, with a tentative D call TRBD1 (5 bases). The CDR3 totals 14 residues. V lost 3 bases to trimming and J lost 4 bases, with 13 bases between them. Germline lookup yields CDR1 SNHLY and CDR2 FYNNEI. This CDR3 reads CASSEQGVRYEQYF. The DNA of the CDR3 is TGTGCCAGCAGTGAGCAAGGGGTCCGGTACGAGCAGTACTTC.

The chain links TRBV6-5 to TRBJ2-5, with D perhaps TRBD1 or TRBD2 (5 bases each). Germline CDR1 is MNHEY and CDR2 is SVGAGI. Trimming took 5 bases from V and 11 from J, leaving 12 bases between them. This CDR3 is 11 amino acids long. The CDR3 bases are TGTGCCAGCAGTCCTCCGGGGCATCAGTACTTC. Its protein product is CASSPPGHQYF.

The chain couples TRBV2 to TRBJ1-4, with TRBD1 identical over 10 bases. The germline V gene encodes CDR1 SNHLY and CDR2 FYNNEI. V shed 6 bases, J shed 8 bases, and the junction held 3 bases outside the gene matches. The CDR3 has 13 residues. The CDR3 nucleotides are TGTGCCAGCAGCGGGACAGGGGTGGAAAAACTGTTTTTT. As protein: CASSGTGVEKLFF.

This chain uses TRBV5-1 with TRBJ2-2; D is perhaps TRBD2 (5 bases). CDR3 length equals 13 residues. Trimming took 4 bases from V and 7 from J, leaving 11 bases between them. Germline CDR1 is SGHRS and CDR2 is YFSETQ. The CDR3 sequence: CASSKAAVGELFF. CDR3 nucleotides: TGCGCCAGCAGCAAAGCGGCGGTCGGGGAGCTGTTTTTT. Using reference TRBV5-1 and TRBJ2-2 for the parts outside the CDR3, the full variable domain is KAGVTQTPRYLIKTRGQQVTLSCSPISGHRSVSWYQQTPGQGLQFLFEYFSETQRNKGNFPGRFSGRQFSNSRSEMNVSTLELGDSALYLCASSKAAVGELFFGEGSRLTVL.

This chain links TRBV5-1 with TRBJ2-3; the match to TRBD1 covers 10 bases. V trimming: 4 bases; J trimming: 4 bases; junction bases outside the gene matches: 6. CDR1 and CDR2 (germline): SGHRS, YFSETQ. The CDR3 runs to 15 residues. CDR3 nucleotides: TGCGCCAGCAGCGGGGCCGGGACAGGGGCAGATACGCAGTATTTT. Translation gives CASSGAGTGADTQYF.

The chain links TRBV3-1 (or the pseudogene TRBV3-2) to TRBJ2-7, with TRBD1 identical over 8 bases. Germline loops: CDR1 LGHDT, CDR2 YNNKEL (reference sequence). This CDR3 region has 13 residues. V lost 4 bases and J lost 10; bases outside the gene matches: 9. The chain's CDR3 is CASSREGQARQYF. In DNA form, the CDR3 reads TGTGCCAGCAGCCGTGAGGGACAGGCACGACAGTACTTC.

V gene TRBV6-2 or TRBV6-3 combines with J gene TRBJ1-6; no firm D call. CDR3 length: 15 residues. The V end was cut by 4 bases, the J end by 3 bases, with 10 bases between. In germline, CDR1 is MNHEY, CDR2 SVGEGT. CDR3 in amino acids: CASSWTQRYNSPLHF. In DNA, the CDR3 is TGTGCCAGCAGTTGGACCCAACGCTATAATTCACCCCTCCACTTT.

V and J are TRBV7-2 and TRBJ1-4; no firm D call. V was cut by 5 bases and J by 0 bases, with 10 bases left in between. The CDR3 spans 15 residues. Germline loops: CDR1 SGHTA, CDR2 FQGNSA. CDR3 nucleotide sequence: TGTGCCAGCAGCAGAATCATCGCAACTAATGAAAAACTGTTTTTT. It encodes CASSRIIATNEKLFF.